The 2 T cell receptor beta chains in this list originate from one sample, sequenced in a study of human T cells and chemical hapten exposure. From the RACE reads, TCRdb called clonotypes with MiXCR, one entry per CDR3 protein. This repertoire shows 350,000 to 400,000 distinct CDR3 sequences, about 6.3% found once; its top ten account for under 7%. Described time point: patch test 2, 6 weeks after DPC sensitization. Described treatment: therapeutic diphenylcyclopropenone sensitization with weekly scalp DPC. Here the sequenced sample was whole blood, taken in connection with sensitization to the hapten diphenylcyclopropenone (DPC). The receptors were sampled from a woman aged 18-29 years with alopecia areata. Some clones in this sample may be carry-over from other donors' samples.

CDR3 in DNA: TGTGCCAGCAGCCCCCCCCGACTAGCGGGGGGCATCGATGAGCAGTTCTTC. Its protein is CASSPPRLAGGIDEQFF. The chain employs TRBV7-9 and TRBJ2-1, with 13 bases matching TRBD2. The V segment lost 5 bases and the J segment 8 bases; nucleotides outside the gene matches: 12. The CDR3 runs to 17 residues. Germline V gene lookup returns CDR1 SEHNR and CDR2 FQNEAQ (reference sequence).

In its sample, this clonotype was seen a few times. The rearrangement links TRBV2 to TRBJ1-4; weak D call: TRBD1 (6 bases). Trimming stripped 2 bases from V and 10 bases from J, with 14 bases between. The CDR3 is 14 amino acids. CDR1 and CDR2 (germline): SNHLY, FYNNEI. Here the CDR3 reads CASSELAGVRKLFF. CDR3 in DNA: TGTGCCAGCAGTGAACTGGCAGGGGTTCGAAAACTGTTTTTT. Variable domain in full (rest from reference TRBV2 and TRBJ1-4): EPEVTQTPSHQVTQMGQEVILRCVPISNHLYFYWYRQILGQKVEFLVSFYNNEISEKSEIFDDQFSVERPDGSNFTLKIRSTKLEDSAMYFCASSELAGVRKLFFGSGTQLSVL.